Shown below are 18 T cell receptor beta chains from a single sample sequenced in a study of monozygotic twins with inflammatory bowel disease. Using the 5' RACE reads, TCRdb records one entry per CDR3 protein without DNA. The table gives about 440,000 distinct CDR3 sequences; the top ten clones make up about 2.6% of it. Sequencing was done on a sample of blood. Every receptor here comes from a human donor with ulcerative colitis or Crohn's disease, or a healthy co-twin of an affected twin (not recorded which).

This sequence joins TRBV6-2 or TRBV6-3 and TRBJ2-3. This CDR3 is 13 amino acids long. Germline lookup yields CDR1 MNHEY and CDR2 SVGEGT. Here the CDR3 reads CASNLRFADTQYF.

This chain uses TRBV4-2 with TRBJ1-1; there is no DNA to check the TCRdb D call of TRBD1. Germline V CDR1 and CDR2: LGHNA, YNFKEQ. The CDR3 runs 19 residues. CDR3 loop: CASSRGDRGRPSYGTEAFF.

The chain uses TRBV27 and TRBJ2-5. The CDR3 spans 13 residues. CDR1 MNHEY and CDR2 SMNVEV come from the germline V gene (reference sequence). Here the CDR3 reads CASSFVFGETQYF.

The V call is TRBV7-2, the J call TRBJ2-5; absent DNA, TCRdb's TRBD2 call cannot be checked. The germline CDR1 and CDR2 sequences are SGHTA and FQGNSA. The CDR3 covers 16 residues. CDR3 region: CASSLAGLAGLETQYF.

The genes are TRBV10-3 and TRBJ1-4; without DNA, the TCRdb call of TRBD1 cannot be checked. This CDR3 region has 16 residues. Germline CDR1 and CDR2: ENHRY and SYGVKD. The CDR3 loop reads CAISETGGMTNEKLFF.

The CDR3 is CASSLRRDRGHEQYF. The chain uses TRBV12-3 or TRBV12-4 and TRBJ2-7; the D gene TCRdb calls, TRBD1, cannot be checked with no DNA. The length of the CDR3 is 15 residues.

V usage is TRBV6-5 and J usage is TRBJ1-1; TCRdb proposes TRBD1, but this gene call is untestable without DNA. The CDR3 covers 14 residues. Per the germline V gene, CDR1 is MNHEY and CDR2 is SVGAGI. CDR3 in amino acids: CASSYQGMNTEAFF.

This sequence joins TRBV5-1 and TRBJ2-7; checking the TCRdb D call of TRBD1 is not possible without DNA. The CDR3 runs to 15 residues. CDR1 and CDR2 from the germline V gene are SGHRS and YFSETQ. CDR3 sequence: CASSLADGPAYEQYF.

This chain links TRBV7-2 with TRBJ2-5; the TCRdb D gene call, TRBD1, has no DNA to confirm it. CDR1 SGHTA and CDR2 FQGNSA come from the germline V gene. This CDR3 contains 15 residues. The CDR3 loop is CASSGGAGLWETQYF.

The chain joins TRBV6-5 to TRBJ1-2; lacking DNA, the TRBD1 call made by TCRdb goes unchecked. The CDR3 has 12 amino acids. Per the germline V gene, CDR1 is MNHEY and CDR2 is SVGAGI. CDR3 residues: CASSYKTGGYTF.

This chain connects TRBV20-1 to TRBJ1-2; TCRdb lists TRBD1, though no DNA is available to test this call. Germline V gene data show CDR1 as DFQATT and CDR2 as SNEGSKA (reference sequence). This CDR3 is built from 13 residues. CDR3 in amino acids: CSARPWGLYGYTF.

The chain combines TRBV29-1 with TRBJ2-3. CDR3 length: 12 amino acids. Germline V gene sequence: CDR1 SQVTM, CDR2 ANQGSEA. CDR3 amino acids: CSVGWSTDTQYF.

The J gene is TRBJ2-7, the V gene TRBV11-1; the D call from TCRdb, TRBD2, cannot be confirmed without DNA. Germline V lookup: CDR1 SGHAT, CDR2 FQDESV (reference sequence). The CDR3 has 14 amino acids. CDR3 sequence: CASSPRSGTYEQYF.

The rearrangement joins TRBV18 to TRBJ2-3; TCRdb reports TRBD2, a call that lacks DNA to check it against. The CDR3 totals 14 residues. The germline gives CDR1 KGHSH, CDR2 LQKENI. CDR3 residues: CASRRAGSTDTQYF.

The chain recombines TRBV9 with TRBJ1-4. CDR3 length equals 14 residues. The germline CDR1 and CDR2 sequences are SGDLS and YYNGEE. The chain's CDR3 is CASSDAGPNEKLFF. The entire variable domain, with the rest obtained from reference TRBV9 and TRBJ1-4, is as follows: DSGVTQTPKHLITATGQRVTLRCSPRSGDLSVYWYQQSLDQGLQFLIQYYNGEERAKGNILERFSAQQFPDLHSELNLSSLELGDSALYFCASSDAGPNEKLFFGSGTQLSVL.

The V and J genes are TRBV6-1 and TRBJ1-6. CDR1 is MNHNS and CDR2 is SASEGT in the germline V gene. This CDR3 region has 15 residues. CDR3 loop: CASSPQLSYNSPLHF.

This chain joins TRBV24-1 and TRBJ2-1; without DNA, the TCRdb call of TRBD2 cannot be checked. The V gene's germline CDR1 is KGHDR and CDR2 SFDVKD. The CDR3 extends over 14 amino acids. Here the CDR3 reads CATSGRGPSDEQFF.

The chain links TRBV6-1 to TRBJ2-7; as DNA is missing, the TRBD1 call by TCRdb cannot be tested. CDR3 size: 15 residues. Germline V lookup: CDR1 MNHNS, CDR2 SASEGT. CDR3 sequence reads: CASSQAGTPTYEQYF.